This T cell receptor (beta chain) is from a study of tumor and adjacent non-tumor tissue in lung cancer. Study-level background: On average, productive TCRbeta reads reached about 4.2 million per sample. Whole-study results and caveats: TCR diversity was significantly greater in tumor than normal lung tissue.

RNA was extracted from bulk tissue without any cell sorting. The normal lung tissue was taken more than 3 cm from the tumor edge. This clonotype has only one observation. The antigen is not known. Three rounds of nested PCR, following a modified ARM-PCR protocol, produced the TCRbeta library. One entry per CDR3 protein, called by TCRdb with MiXCR from the multiplex PCR reads. The table shows 75,000 to 95,000 distinct CDR3 sequences, with 75% to 85% occurring only once. The CDR3 totals 14 residues. Germline-derived CDR1 and CDR2 are SEHNR and FQNEAQ (reference sequence). Trimming cost V 3 bases and J 2 bases, with 10 bases left between them.

The sample taken for sequencing was distant non-tumor lung tissue. This chain connects TRBV7-9 to TRBJ1-2, with D unclear. The TCR sequence derives from a woman aged 50 to 65 with non-small cell lung cancer. In nucleotides, the CDR3 is TGTGCCAGCAGCTTGGCATGGGGAAACTATGGCTACACCTTC. It is translated as CASSLAWGNYGYTF. Supplemented by reference TRBV7-9 and TRBJ1-2, the full variable domain reads DTGVSQNPRHKITKRGQNVTFRCDPISEHNRLYWYRQTLGQGPEFLTYFQNEAQLEKSRLLSDRFSAERPKGSFSTLEIQRTEQGDSAMYLCASSLAWGNYGYTFGSGTRLTVV.